Below are 10 T cell receptor beta chains sequenced from a single sample in a study of T cells after yellow fever vaccination. MiXCR was run by TCRdb on the 5' RACE reads, yielding one entry per CDR3 protein. This table holds around 300,000 distinct CDR3 sequences, around 4.5% found once. This material consisted of PBMCs, taken 15 days after the yellow fever booster vaccination. The receptors originated from a man between 18 and 29 years old who received the YFV17D yellow fever vaccine.

This clonotype was seen only a few times. The V and J genes are TRBV7-2 and TRBJ2-1; 10 bases agree with TRBD2. J lost 7 bases, V lost 3 bases, and 6 bases had no gene match. The CDR3 has 15 amino acids. Germline CDR1 reads SGHTA; CDR2 reads FQGNSA. In DNA, the CDR3 is TGTGCCAGCAGCTTTAATAGCGGGGGGATAAATGAGCAGTTCTTC. It specifies CASSFNSGGINEQFF.

The CDR3 loop reads CASSLGVAQYF. CDR3 DNA sequence: TGTGCCAGCAGCTTGGGGGTGGCGCAGTATTTT. The genes are TRBV5-6 and TRBJ2-3; D uncertain. Deletions cut 0 bases from V and 10 bases from J, with 6 bases between. The V gene's germline CDR1 is SGHDT and CDR2 YYEEEE. The CDR3 consists of 11 residues.

V and J are TRBV7-2 and TRBJ2-7, with TRBD2 identical over 7 bases. Germline V gene data show CDR1 as SGHTA and CDR2 as FQGNSA. The CDR3 extends over 14 amino acids. V dropped 0 bases and J dropped 4; count of bases not matched to a gene: 3. The CDR3 loop reads CASSLADGRYEQYF. CDR3 nucleotide sequence: TGTGCCAGCAGCTTAGCAGACGGGAGGTACGAGCAGTACTTC.

The CDR3: CASSSAAGMSTDTQYF. DNA for the CDR3: TGTGCCAGCAGCTCGGCGGCGGGGATGAGCACAGATACGCAGTATTTT. The rearrangement links TRBV7-2 to TRBJ2-3; maybe TRBD2 (6 bases). The germline CDR1 and CDR2 sequences are SGHTA and FQGNSA. The CDR3 is 16 amino acids. Trimming cost V 4 bases and J 0 bases, with 14 bases left between them.

This clonotype was observed at least ten times. This sequence joins TRBV6-2 or TRBV6-3 and TRBJ2-7; 11 bases match TRBD2. The germline CDR1 and CDR2 sequences are MNHEY and SVGEGT. V was clipped by 5 bases and J by 4 bases; unmatched bases: 7. The CDR3 has 15 residues. The CDR3 here is CASSLPSGGRYEQYF. CDR3 nucleotide sequence: TGTGCCAGCAGTCTCCCTAGCGGGGGGCGGTACGAGCAGTACTTC.

This clonotype has ten or more counts. This rearrangement joins TRBV12-3 or TRBV12-4 to TRBJ1-3; 11 bases align to TRBD1. The CDR3 consists of 15 residues. The junction had 9 bases not matched to a gene; V was cut back by 6 bases and J by 8 bases. The CDR3 bases are TGTGCCAGCAGAGTATCCGGGACAGGGGGAGACACCATATATTTT. Protein: CASRVSGTGGDTIYF.

The V and J genes are TRBV12-3 or TRBV12-4 and TRBJ2-1; no definite D call. V dropped 1 base and J dropped 5 bases, with 6 bases sitting between them. The CDR3 has 13 amino acids. The CDR3 DNA sequence: TGTGCCAGCAGTTTAGTGAACGACAATGAGCAGTTCTTC. Translating it yields CASSLVNDNEQFF.

This clonotype was seen a handful of times. This chain links TRBV7-8 with TRBJ1-2, with 9 bases aligning to TRBD1. This CDR3 has 13 residues. Germline V lookup: CDR1 SGHVS, CDR2 FQNEAQ. V lost 2 bases to trimming and J lost 14 bases; unmatched junction nucleotides: 9. The CDR3 region is CASSLSGTGFLTF. The CDR3, as DNA: TGTGCCAGCAGCTTATCCGGGACAGGGTTTCTTACCTTC.

This clonotype was seen many times. One end of the junction varies from germline; a read error may be responsible. The rearrangement joins TRBV12-3 or TRBV12-4 to TRBJ1-1, with D uncertain. The CDR3 contains 14 residues. The DNA for the CDR3 is TGCGCCAGCAGCCTGACTCCCCTGAACACTGAAGCTTTCTTT. Amino acids: CASSLTPLNTEAFF.

V usage is TRBV24-1 and J usage is TRBJ2-7, with 7 bases aligning to TRBD2. The germline V gene has CDR1 KGHDR and CDR2 SFDVKD. The CDR3 has 14 residues. Trimming cost V 2 bases and J 7 bases; bases outside gene matches: 7. The CDR3: CATSDSPAAGEQYF. For the CDR3, the DNA is TGTGCCACCAGTGATTCCCCGGCAGCGGGGGAGCAGTACTTC.